A selection of T cell receptor beta chains follows, all from one sample in a study of blood T cell repertoires in COVID-19. Generated by immunoSEQ multiplex PCR, the TCRdb table keeps only in-frame clones and is missing some. The sample includes over 200,000 clones, 70% to 90% of them seen just once. Sequencing was carried out using peripheral blood. The receptor set was obtained from a middle-aged woman who had recovered from COVID-19. Both conserved end residues are part of each CDR3. The D gene is left open where the match is weak. Size values are once, few and many counts, or a class for expanded clones, and some rows have none.

clone size	V gene	D gene	J gene	CDR3 DNA	CDR3 protein
once	TRBV6-2/TRBV6-3	.	TRBJ2-7	TGTGCCAGCAGCCCCGACCGACAACCACATACCTACGAGCAGTACTTC	CASSPDRQPHTYEQYF
.	TRBV20-1	TRBD1	TRBJ1-2	TGCAGTGCGGGCGGGGACAGCCGCTACACCTTC	CSAGGDSRYTF
.	TRBV27	.	TRBJ1-5	TGTGCCAGCAGCGGCGGGATTTATCAGCCCCAGCATTTT	CASSGGIYQPQHF
.	TRBV12-3/TRBV12-4	.	TRBJ2-2	TGTGCCAGCCGCGGTTGGGACACCGGGGAGCTGTTTTTT	CASRGWDTGELFF
.	TRBV5-8	.	TRBJ2-3	TGTGCCAGCAGCTTGGTGGGCCTCACAGATACGCAGTATTTT	CASSLVGLTDTQYF
.	TRBV27	.	TRBJ2-3	TGTGCCAGCAGCCAAATAGCCGCGGGTGGAGATACGCAGTATTTT	CASSQIAAGGDTQYF
.	TRBV2	.	TRBJ2-2	TGTGCCAGCAGTGAAGTGGGCTTGAGAGGGCGTACGAACACCGGGGAGCTGTTTTTT	CASSEVGLRGRTNTGELFF
.	TRBV19	.	TRBJ1-4	TGTGCCAGTAGTATGGGGGAGGGGGAGTGGGAAAAACTGTTTTTT	CASSMGEGEWEKLFF
.	TRBV19	TRBD1	TRBJ1-2	TGTGCCAGTAGTGAAAGGACAGGCGCTAACTATGGCTACACCTTC	CASSERTGANYGYTF
.	TRBV21-1	.	TRBJ1-1	TGTGCCAGCAGCAAGGCAGCTGAAGCTTTCTTT	CASSKAAEAFF
.	TRBV19	TRBD1	TRBJ1-4	TGTGCCAGTAGTCCCCGACAGGGGTTGGGTGAAAAACTGTTTTTT	CASSPRQGLGEKLFF